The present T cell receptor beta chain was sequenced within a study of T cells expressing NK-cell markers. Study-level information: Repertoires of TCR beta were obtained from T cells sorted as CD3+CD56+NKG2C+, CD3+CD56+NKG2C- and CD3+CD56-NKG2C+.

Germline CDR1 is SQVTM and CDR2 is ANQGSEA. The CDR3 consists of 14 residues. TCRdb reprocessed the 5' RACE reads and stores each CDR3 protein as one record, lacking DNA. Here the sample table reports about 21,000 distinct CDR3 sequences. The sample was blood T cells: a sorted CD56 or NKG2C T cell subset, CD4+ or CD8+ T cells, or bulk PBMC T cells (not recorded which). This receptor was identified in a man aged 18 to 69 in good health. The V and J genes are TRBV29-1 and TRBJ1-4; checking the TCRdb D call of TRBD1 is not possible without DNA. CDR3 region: CSVFTQGVDEKLFF.